The 28 T cell receptor beta chains below come from one sample, sequenced in a study of OX40 agonist ivuxolimab in advanced cancers. TCRdb keeps only in-frame clones here, not all; method: immunoSEQ multiplex PCR. The sample shows about 54,000 clones, approximately 89% of them seen only once. Material: CD4+ or CD8+ T cells sorted from blood, obtained in a trial of the OX40 agonist ivuxolimab. Source of these receptors: an adult with an advanced solid tumor such as melanoma, head and neck, liver or kidney cancer.

The chain couples TRBV6-5 to TRBJ2-7, with a weak D call TRBD1 (6 bases). The CDR3 sequence is 14 residues long. V lost 4 bases to trimming and J lost 5 bases, with 15 bases between them. Per the germline V gene, CDR1 is MNHEY and CDR2 is SVGAGI. CDR3 nucleotides: TGTGCCAGCAGTTCATATACAGGGTCCGACGAGCAGTACTTC. Residues: CASSSYTGSDEQYF.

The chain links TRBV6-5 to TRBJ1-1; D not resolved. The CDR3 runs to 12 residues. The germline V gene encodes CDR1 MNHEY and CDR2 SVGAGI. The V and J ends lost 4 bases and 7 bases respectively, with 10 bases between them. CDR3 in amino acids: CASSLLGREAFF. The CDR3 nucleotides are TGTGCCAGCAGTTTATTGGGTCGTGAAGCTTTCTTT.

The rearrangement links TRBV18 to TRBJ1-1; TRBD1 matches 8 bases. V was pared by 0 bases and J by 4 bases, with 7 bases of the junction left unmatched. The CDR3 spans 16 residues. Looked up from germline, CDR1 is KGHSH and CDR2 is LQKENI. The CDR3 DNA sequence: TGTGCCAGCTCACCACCTTCAGGGGGCGAAGGCACTGAAGCTTTCTTT. This gives the protein CASSPPSGGEGTEAFF.

This chain uses TRBV15 with TRBJ2-2; the match to TRBD1 covers 9 bases. Germline trimming cut 5 bases from V and 4 bases from J; bases unmatched to any gene: 8. Germline V lookup: CDR1 LNHNV, CDR2 YYDKDF (reference sequence). This CDR3 has 16 residues. The CDR3 DNA follows: TGTGCCACCAGCGGGCGGACAGGGGAGGGCACCGGGGAGCTGTTTTTT. Translated: CATSGRTGEGTGELFF.

The V gene is TRBV9, the J gene TRBJ2-1; 10 bases agree with TRBD2. J lost 7 bases, V lost 0 bases, and 4 bases had no gene match. The CDR3 spans 15 residues. Germline V gene sequence: CDR1 SGDLS, CDR2 YYNGEE. DNA of the CDR3: TGTGCCAGCAGCGTAGGGGGTAGCGGGAGGAATGAGCAGTTCTTC. Translated, it gives CASSVGGSGRNEQFF.

V is TRBV5-6 and J is TRBJ2-3; tentatively, D is TRBD2 (6 bases). Per the germline V gene, CDR1 is SGHDT and CDR2 is YYEEEE. This CDR3 region has 15 residues. Trimming took 1 base from V and 0 from J, leaving 9 bases between them. This chain's CDR3 is CASSLPSASTDTQYF. CDR3 sequence (DNA): TGTGCCAGCAGCTTGCCTAGCGCCAGCACAGATACGCAGTATTTT.

The chain links TRBV27 to TRBJ1-2; a possible D gene is TRBD1 (5 bases). The V gene's germline CDR1 is MNHEY and CDR2 SMNVEV (reference sequence). The CDR3 is 16 amino acids. The V and J ends lost 5 bases and 0 bases respectively, with 16 bases between them. CDR3 residues: CASSLAQGNPNYGYTF. In nucleotides, the CDR3 is TGTGCCAGCAGTCTTGCGCAGGGAAACCCTAACTATGGCTACACCTTC.

The chain links TRBV6-1 to TRBJ1-6; 9 positions agree with TRBD1. Looked up from germline, CDR1 is MNHNS and CDR2 is SASEGT. This CDR3 is 18 amino acids long. V was clipped by 1 base and J by 14 bases; unmatched bases: 18. The CDR3 here is CASSEEPLPWTGAQALHF. The CDR3 coding sequence is TGTGCCAGCAGTGAAGAGCCCCTACCCTGGACAGGGGCCCAGGCCCTCCACTTT.

This chain connects TRBV19 to TRBJ1-1; D remains ambiguous. Germline lookup yields CDR1 LNHDA and CDR2 SQIVND (reference sequence). V was shortened by 1 base and J by 1 base, with 7 bases between the two germline ends. This CDR3 is 14 amino acids long. CDR3 amino acids: CASSIVPGNTEAFF. The CDR3 DNA reads as TGTGCCAGTAGTATAGTTCCAGGGAACACTGAAGCTTTCTTT.

This chain joins TRBV21-1 and TRBJ2-3; the table assigns TRBD1, which was not confirmed against the DNA. TRBV21-1 is assigned pseudogene status. The CDR3 sequence is 15 residues long. The CDR3 DNA sequence: TGTGCCAGCAGCAAAGCAGCAGGGGCCACAGATACGCAGTATTTT. Encoded protein: CASSKAAGATDTQYF.

The chain has TRBV5-5 and TRBJ2-7, with TRBD1 matching 7 bases. CDR1 SGHKS and CDR2 YYEKEE come from the germline V gene (reference sequence). The CDR3 is 13 amino acids. V trimming: 2 bases; J trimming: 6 bases; junction bases outside the gene matches: 5. The CDR3 nucleotides are TGTGCCAGCAGCTTAATAGGGGGCGGCGAGCAGTACTTC. This translates into CASSLIGGGEQYF.

This clone showed up just once. This chain uses TRBV27 with TRBJ1-1; a weak D match, TRBD1 (5 bases). The CDR3 spans 13 residues. Germline values: CDR1 MNHEY, CDR2 SMNVEV (reference sequence). Deletions cut 2 bases from V and 10 bases from J, with 14 bases between. For the CDR3, the DNA is TGTGCCAGCAGTTTAGGCCACCCGGGGGGAGCTTTCTTT. Its translation is CASSLGHPGGAFF.

This chain links TRBV7-6 with TRBJ1-4, with a tentative D call TRBD1 (6 bases). From germline, CDR1 is SGHVS and CDR2 FNYEAQ. The CDR3 covers 18 residues. V lost 2 bases to trimming and J lost 0 bases, with 16 bases between them. The CDR3 loop reads CASSLYSGTSSTNEKLFF. The CDR3 region has the DNA TGTGCCAGCAGCTTATATTCTGGGACAAGCTCAACTAATGAAAAACTGTTTTTT.

The chain couples TRBV28 to TRBJ2-1, with a tentative D call TRBD2 (5 bases). Trimming removed 2 bases from V and 4 bases from J, with 12 bases in between. The CDR3 is 15 residues long. Germline loops: CDR1 MDHEN, CDR2 SYDVKM. The DNA for the CDR3 is TGTGCCAGCAGTTTAGGAGCGGCAGATTACAATGAGCAGTTCTTC. It codes for CASSLGAADYNEQFF.

Only a few counts were recorded for this clone. The chain uses TRBV4-2 and TRBJ2-7; D gene uncertain. The CDR3 sequence is 14 residues long. Trimming took 0 bases from V and 5 from J, leaving 11 bases between them. The germline gives CDR1 LGHNA, CDR2 YNFKEQ. The CDR3 nucleotides are TGTGCCAGCAGCCAAGACAGGCTCTGGGACGAGCAGTACTTC. Protein sequence: CASSQDRLWDEQYF.

The V gene is TRBV7-8, the J gene TRBJ1-6, with D unresolved. The length of the CDR3 is 15 residues. Germline-derived CDR1 and CDR2 are SGHVS and FQNEAQ. Trimming shortened V by 0 bases and J by 2 bases, and 5 bases separated the two germline ends. CDR3 DNA sequence: TGTGCCAGCAGCTTAGCGGGAACCTATAATTCACCCCTCCACTTT. Protein product: CASSLAGTYNSPLHF.

This clone appeared once. The CDR3 spells CASSQRPSSGANVLTF. CDR3 bases: TGTGCCAGCAGCCAACGCCCGAGCTCTGGGGCCAACGTCCTGACTTTC. V and J are TRBV14 and TRBJ2-6; D gene unclear. Germline CDR1 and CDR2: SGHDN and FVKESK. Trimming pared 2 bases from V and 0 bases from J, leaving 8 bases between. The CDR3 loop spans 16 amino acids.

As for this clone: This specimen includes other DNA sequences encoding the same CDR3. CDR3 nucleotides: TGTGCCAGCAGTCTCTGGACAGGGATCTCCTACGAGCAGTACTTC. It specifies CASSLWTGISYEQYF. The gene calls are TRBV6-1 and TRBJ2-7; 8 bases are shared with TRBD1. V was clipped by 5 bases and J by 0 bases; unmatched bases: 6. CDR1 MNHNS and CDR2 SASEGT come from the germline V gene. CDR3 length equals 15 residues.

This chain connects TRBV28 to TRBJ2-7; tentatively, D is TRBD2 (6 bases). The CDR3 has 17 amino acids. Germline V gene data show CDR1 as MDHEN and CDR2 as SYDVKM. V was pared by 5 bases and J by 0 bases, with 20 bases between. This chain's CDR3 is CASSRRLENLPSYEQYF. The CDR3 DNA is TGTGCCAGCAGTCGCAGACTAGAAAATTTACCCTCCTACGAGCAGTACTTC. The full variable domain, with the rest looked up from reference TRBV28 and TRBJ2-7, is DVKVTQSSRYLVKRTGEKVFLECVQDMDHENMFWYRQDPGLGLRLIYFSYDVKMKEKGDIPEGYSVSREKKERFSLILESASTNQTSMYLCASSRRLENLPSYEQYFGPGTRLTVT.

The J gene is TRBJ1-5, the V gene TRBV7-9, with a possible D match to TRBD1 (6 bases). The CDR3 is 15 residues long. V gave up 5 bases and J gave up 5 bases, with 16 bases separating them. Germline V gene sequence: CDR1 SEHNR, CDR2 FQNEAQ (reference sequence). Here the CDR3 DNA reads TGTGCCAGCAGCCAGTCCGGGACACTCGATCAGCCCCAGCATTTT. The encoded protein is CASSQSGTLDQPQHF.

V is TRBV11-1 and J is TRBJ2-7; 9 nucleotides line up with TRBD2. V trimming: 3 bases; J trimming: 4 bases; junction bases outside the gene matches: 10. Looked up from germline, CDR1 is SGHAT and CDR2 is FQDESV (reference sequence). The CDR3 has 16 residues. CDR3 sequence: CASSLEPTSGLYEQYF. The CDR3 DNA reads TGTGCCAGCAGCTTGGAGCCGACTAGCGGACTATACGAGCAGTACTTC.

The rearrangement joins TRBV14 to TRBJ1-1; 7 positions match TRBD1. This CDR3 has 16 amino acids. V shed 5 bases, J shed 1 base, and the junction held 10 bases outside the gene matches. Germline V gene lookup returns CDR1 SGHDN and CDR2 FVKESK. The CDR3 is CASSLIGGVRNTEAFF. The CDR3 bases are TGTGCCAGCAGCTTGATAGGGGGCGTCCGGAACACTGAAGCTTTCTTT.

The CDR3 DNA reads TGCGCCAGCAGCCAAGATCGGCCGGGAATGAACACTGAAGCTTTCTTT. It translates to CASSQDRPGMNTEAFF. V and J are TRBV4-3 and TRBJ1-1; D uncertain. CDR3 length equals 16 residues. Germline V gene sequence: CDR1 LGHNA, CDR2 YSLEER. With 0 bases removed from V and 0 bases from J, the gap between germline ends came to 11 bases.

The chain recombines TRBV27 with TRBJ2-7, with 10 bases matching TRBD2. The ends lost 6 bases at V and 2 bases at J; junction bases unmatched: 1. CDR1 is MNHEY and CDR2 is SMNVEV in the germline V gene (reference sequence). This CDR3 spans 13 amino acids. The CDR3 DNA is TGTGCCAGCAGCCTAGCGGGGGCCTACGAGCAGTACTTC. As protein: CASSLAGAYEQYF.

The J gene is TRBJ2-1, the V gene TRBV7-2; D unclear. CDR1 and CDR2 (germline): SGHTA, FQGNSA. Trimming cost V 5 bases and J 4 bases, with 21 bases left between them. The CDR3 is made up of 17 amino acids. In DNA, the CDR3 is TGTGCCAGCAGCCTAGGGATTTTAAGGGTGGGGTACAATGAGCAGTTCTTC. This translates into CASSLGILRVGYNEQFF. Using reference TRBV7-2 and TRBJ2-1 for the parts outside the CDR3, the full variable domain is GAGVSQSPSNKVTEKGKDVELRCDPISGHTALYWYRQSLGQGLEFLIYFQGNSAPDKSGLPSDRFSAERTGGSVSTLTIQRTQQEDSAVYLCASSLGILRVGYNEQFFGPGTRLTVL.

The chain is built from TRBV29-1 and TRBJ1-2, with 11 bases that match TRBD1. Per the germline V gene, CDR1 is SQVTM and CDR2 is ANQGSEA. V shed 6 bases, J shed 4 bases, and the junction held 1 base outside the gene matches. The CDR3 is 12 amino acids. The CDR3 is CSVGTGGYGYTF. The DNA of the CDR3 is TGCAGCGTGGGGACAGGGGGCTATGGCTACACCTTC.

The chain uses TRBV9 and TRBJ1-2; D may be TRBD1 (6 bases). The CDR3 sequence is 15 residues long. V lost 5 bases to trimming and J lost 5 bases, with 19 bases between them. Germline lookup yields CDR1 SGDLS and CDR2 YYNGEE. The CDR3 sequence is CASRDTGRGRYGYTF. CDR3 nucleotide sequence: TGTGCCAGCAGAGATACAGGGAGGGGACGGTATGGCTACACCTTC.

J is TRBJ2-2 and V is TRBV5-4, with TRBD1 identical over 9 bases. Trimming cost V 0 bases and J 2 bases; bases outside gene matches: 8. The CDR3 runs to 18 residues. Germline values: CDR1 SGHNT, CDR2 YYREEE (reference sequence). The CDR3 DNA reads as TGTGCCAGCAGCTTGGGGCGAGCGGGACAGGGAAACACCGGGGAGCTGTTTTTT. This translates into CASSLGRAGQGNTGELFF.